Listed below are T cell receptor beta chains from one sample, sequenced in a study of OX40 agonist ivuxolimab in advanced cancers. Here immunoSEQ multiplex PCR was the method, and the copy in TCRdb shows in-frame clones only, minus some. The sample gives approximately 70,000 clones, 75% to 95% of which show up once; under 7.5% is in the top ten. Source: CD4+ or CD8+ T cells sorted from blood, taken in a trial of the OX40 agonist ivuxolimab. The receptors here all came from an adult with an advanced solid tumor such as melanoma, head and neck, liver or kidney cancer. Both conserved end residues are part of each CDR3. The order of the fields is V gene, clone size, J gene, D gene, CDR3 protein, CDR3 DNA. D genes are given only for firm matches. Part of the rows lack a size; the others show once, few, many or a class for expanded clones.

v_call: TRBV29-1; clone_size: NA; j_call: TRBJ2-2; d_call: TRBD2; cdr3_aa: CSVEGLENTGELFF; cdr3_nt: TGCAGCGTTGAGGGACTAGAGAACACCGGGGAGCTGTTTTTT
v_call: TRBV28; clone_size: NA; j_call: TRBJ2-7; d_call: TRBD1; cdr3_aa: CASSLGTGTYEQYF; cdr3_nt: TGTGCCAGCAGTTTAGGGACAGGGACCTACGAGCAGTACTTC
v_call: TRBV6-4; clone_size: many; j_call: TRBJ2-1; d_call: TRBD1; cdr3_aa: CASSDQGQGSYEQFF; cdr3_nt: TGTGCCAGCAGTGATCAGGGACAGGGAAGCTATGAGCAGTTCTTC
v_call: TRBV10-2; clone_size: NA; j_call: TRBJ1-1; d_call: NA; cdr3_aa: CASSELPNTEAFF; cdr3_nt: TGCGCCAGCAGTGAGTTGCCGAACACTGAAGCTTTCTTT
v_call: TRBV7-6; clone_size: NA; j_call: TRBJ1-5; d_call: TRBD1; cdr3_aa: CASSPRGFLQPQHF; cdr3_nt: TGTGCCAGCAGCCCCAGGGGGTTTCTACAGCCCCAGCATTTT
v_call: TRBV23-1; clone_size: NA; j_call: TRBJ1-5; d_call: NA; cdr3_aa: CASSQSKHGSSNQPQHF; cdr3_nt: TGCGCCAGCAGTCAATCCAAACATGGCAGTAGCAATCAGCCCCAGCATTTT
v_call: TRBV27; clone_size: NA; j_call: TRBJ2-6; d_call: NA; cdr3_aa: CASSALGANVLTF; cdr3_nt: TGTGCCAGCAGTGCTCTGGGGGCCAACGTCCTGACTTTC
v_call: TRBV9; clone_size: NA; j_call: TRBJ1-2; d_call: NA; cdr3_aa: CASSLGGDDYGYTF; cdr3_nt: TGTGCCAGCAGCCTAGGGGGTGACGACTATGGCTACACCTTC
v_call: TRBV30; clone_size: NA; j_call: TRBJ1-4; d_call: NA; cdr3_aa: CAWSSGHATNEKLFF; cdr3_nt: TGTGCCTGGAGTAGTGGTCACGCAACTAATGAAAAACTGTTTTTT
v_call: TRBV27; clone_size: NA; j_call: TRBJ1-5; d_call: NA; cdr3_aa: CASSLDPYQPQHF; cdr3_nt: TGTGCCAGCAGTTTAGACCCTTATCAGCCCCAGCATTTT
v_call: TRBV5-6; clone_size: NA; j_call: TRBJ1-1; d_call: NA; cdr3_aa: CASSWAGGEAFF; cdr3_nt: TGTGCCAGCAGCTGGGCCGGTGGTGAAGCTTTCTTT
v_call: TRBV9; clone_size: NA; j_call: TRBJ1-5; d_call: NA; cdr3_aa: CASSVGGWNQPQHF; cdr3_nt: TGTGCCAGCAGCGTAGGGGGCTGGAATCAGCCCCAGCATTTT
v_call: TRBV30; clone_size: once; j_call: TRBJ1-2; d_call: NA; cdr3_aa: CAWSVTGNGYTF; cdr3_nt: TGTGCCTGGAGTGTAACCGGGAATGGCTACACCTTC
v_call: TRBV19; clone_size: NA; j_call: TRBJ1-2; d_call: NA; cdr3_aa: CASSIGSGGLDGYTF; cdr3_nt: TGTGCCAGTAGTATTGGGTCGGGAGGGTTGGATGGCTACACCTTC
v_call: TRBV7-2; clone_size: once; j_call: TRBJ2-5; d_call: TRBD2; cdr3_aa: CASSLIAGGQETQYF; cdr3_nt: TGTGCCAGCAGCTTAATCGCGGGAGGGCAAGAGACCCAGTACTTC
v_call: TRBV4-3; clone_size: NA; j_call: TRBJ1-2; d_call: NA; cdr3_aa: CASSQDRMIDGYTF; cdr3_nt: TGCGCCAGCAGCCAAGATAGGATGATCGATGGCTACACCTTC
v_call: TRBV27; clone_size: NA; j_call: TRBJ1-2; d_call: NA; cdr3_aa: CASSLTAGYGYTF; cdr3_nt: TGTGCCAGCAGTTTAACCGCAGGCTATGGCTACACCTTC
v_call: TRBV27; clone_size: once; j_call: TRBJ2-1; d_call: NA; cdr3_aa: CASSSLARRSEQFF; cdr3_nt: TGTGCCAGCAGTTCACTAGCCCGTCGTAGTGAGCAGTTCTTC
v_call: TRBV27; clone_size: NA; j_call: TRBJ1-5; d_call: TRBD1; cdr3_aa: CASSFGLGQVGHF; cdr3_nt: TGTGCCAGCAGTTTCGGGCTGGGACAGGTAGGGCATTTT
v_call: TRBV30; clone_size: NA; j_call: TRBJ1-5; d_call: NA; cdr3_aa: CAWRDDQPQHF; cdr3_nt: TGTGCCTGGAGGGACGATCAGCCCCAGCATTTT
v_call: TRBV4-2; clone_size: NA; j_call: TRBJ2-7; d_call: NA; cdr3_aa: CASSQDEFNSYEQYF; cdr3_nt: TGTGCCAGCAGCCAAGATGAGTTTAACTCCTACGAGCAGTACTTC
v_call: TRBV9; clone_size: NA; j_call: TRBJ2-2; d_call: TRBD2; cdr3_aa: CASSDSGGTTGELFF; cdr3_nt: TGTGCCAGCAGCGATAGCGGGGGGACAACCGGGGAGCTGTTTTTT
v_call: TRBV11-2; clone_size: NA; j_call: TRBJ2-3; d_call: NA; cdr3_aa: CASIHTRGNTDTQYF; cdr3_nt: TGTGCCAGCATCCACACCAGGGGAAACACAGATACGCAGTATTTT
v_call: TRBV29-1; clone_size: once; j_call: TRBJ2-1; d_call: TRBD2; cdr3_aa: CSVGTSGSWSVNEQFF; cdr3_nt: TGCAGCGTAGGGACTAGCGGGAGCTGGTCAGTAAATGAGCAGTTCTTC
v_call: TRBV5-1; clone_size: NA; j_call: TRBJ1-1; d_call: TRBD1; cdr3_aa: CASSLTGGFTEAFF; cdr3_nt: TGCGCCAGCAGCTTGACAGGGGGCTTCACTGAAGCTTTCTTT
v_call: TRBV19; clone_size: NA; j_call: TRBJ1-2; d_call: NA; cdr3_aa: CASTDQGIGISYGYTF; cdr3_nt: TGTGCCAGTACCGATCAGGGAATCGGCATCTCCTATGGCTACACCTTC
v_call: TRBV13; clone_size: NA; j_call: TRBJ2-7; d_call: NA; cdr3_aa: CASSLTGKSDYEQYF; cdr3_nt: TGTGCCAGCAGCTTAACAGGGAAATCGGACTACGAGCAGTACTTC